This T cell receptor (beta chain) was sequenced for a study of siplizumab effects on memory and regulatory T cells. General observations from the study: Naive-or-memory phenotypes were unassignable for roughly 75-96% of proliferating CD4+ or CD8+ clones.

Germline trimming cut 5 bases from V and 0 bases from J; bases unmatched to any gene: 4. The CDR3 spans 15 residues. Germline CDR1 reads MNHNY; CDR2 reads SVGAGI (reference sequence). This clone has a single count. Its antigen is as yet unknown. The protocol was immunoSEQ multiplex PCR, while the TCRdb copy is restricted to in-frame clones and leaves out a portion. The repertoire holds 55,000 to 80,000 clones, with roughly 78% as singletons. The chain combines TRBV6-6 with TRBJ2-1; TRBD2 aligns across 7 bases. The receptor was isolated from a human donor in good health. The sequenced sample consisted of memory CD4+ T cells sorted from blood. The CDR3 loop is CASSLGGGSYNEQFF. The CDR3 nucleotides read TGTGCCAGCAGTCTGGGGGGGGGCTCCTACAATGAGCAGTTCTTC.